This T cell receptor (beta chain) came from a study of CD8 T cells in Susac syndrome. The CDR3 covers 15 residues. Per the germline V gene, CDR1 is KGHSH and CDR2 is LQKENI. Trimming took 0 bases from V and 2 from J; bases not matched to a gene: 1. With random hexamers, about 0.45 to 1 ug RNA was reverse transcribed. An immunoSEQ multiplex PCR generated amplified TCR beta CDR3 products spanning 54 Vbeta and 13 Jbeta. Each CDR3 protein is one row after TCRdb ran MiXCR on the immunoSEQ multiplex PCR reads. Altogether 180,000 or so distinct CDR3 sequences are present, about 95% being singletons, with the ten largest covering more than 0.12%. The sequenced target, TCR beta, came from blood CD8+ and CD4+ T cells. CD8+ and CD4+ T cells were negatively isolated; TEMRA cells were FACS-enriched.

The chain recombines TRBV18 with TRBJ1-5; the match to TRBD1 covers 7 bases. Sequenced input: CD4+ T cells from PBMCs. The clonotype originates from a human donor in good health. The CDR3 bases are TGTGCCAGCTCACCACCAGGGGGCGGCAATCAGCCCCAGCATTTT. Translated, it gives CASSPPGGGNQPQHF.